One and the same sample provided the 3 T cell receptor beta chains below, sequenced in a study of T cell responses to AZD1222 COVID-19 vaccine. Clones were read by immunoSEQ multiplex PCR, and TCRdb kept only the in-frame ones, dropping some. The sample has about 140,000 clones; 90% are singletons. Sequenced here: peripheral blood, sampled 28 days after the second AZD1222 dose. All receptors come from an adult who received the AZD1222 COVID-19 vaccine.

The chain has TRBV12-3 or TRBV12-4 and TRBJ1-1, with a tentative D call TRBD1 (5 bases). The CDR3 has 12 residues. V lost 3 bases, J lost 6 bases, and 8 bases lay in between. CDR3: CASSFWGAEAFF. CDR3 nucleotides: TGTGCCAGCAGTTTTTGGGGGGCTGAAGCTTTCTTT.

This clone was recorded once. This rearrangement joins TRBV19 to TRBJ1-2; D remains unclear. The germline gives CDR1 LNHDA, CDR2 SQIVND (reference sequence). The CDR3 sequence is 13 residues long. Trimming left V 4 bases short and J 7 bases short, with 13 bases between. CDR3 sequence (DNA): TGTGCCAGTAGTAGATCGGAAGTAGGTGGCTACACCTTC. It yields the protein CASSRSEVGGYTF.

The chain links TRBV2 to TRBJ2-4, with 7 bases identical to TRBD2. This CDR3 has 17 amino acids. The V gene's germline CDR1 is SNHLY and CDR2 FYNNEI. V gave up 6 bases and J gave up 0 bases; unmatched junction bases: 11. This CDR3 reads CASSVGGRGLAKNIQYF. The CDR3 bases are TGTGCCAGCAGCGTTGGTGGGAGGGGACTAGCCAAAAACATTCAGTACTTC.